A single sample is the source of the 29 T cell receptor beta chains below, sequenced in a study of regulatory T cells in long-lasting Graves disease. Libraries of TCR beta came from iRepertoire HTBI primers plus Arm-PCR of CDR3 regions. A single record per CDR3 protein comes from TCRdb applying MiXCR to the multiplex PCR reads. Of about 540,000 distinct CDR3 sequences listed, approximately 13% are singletons. Time point specified: newly diagnosed GD, antithyroid drugs for less than 3 months. The TCR library was made from RNA extracted from PBMCs. These data were also reused for a study on T cells in Graves' hyperthyroidism and ophthalmopathy.

The starting material was peripheral blood mononuclear cells (PBMCs), obtained at new diagnosis, from a patient treated with antithyroid drugs. All receptors come from a man in his thirties or forties with Graves disease.

The chain is built from TRBV7-9 and TRBJ2-1; 7 bases are shared with TRBD2. J was trimmed by 8 bases and V by 5 bases; bases with no gene match: 15. This CDR3 has 16 amino acids. Germline assignment: CDR1 SEHNR and CDR2 FQNEAQ (reference sequence). CDR3 DNA: TGTGCCAGCAGCCTTTATGGTGCGGGAGAGCACGATGAGCAGTTCTTC. Amino acid sequence: CASSLYGAGEHDEQFF. The full variable domain, in which reference TRBV7-9 and TRBJ2-1 provide the parts outside the CDR3, is DTGVSQNPRHKITKRGQNVTFRCDPISEHNRLYWYRQTLGQGPEFLTYFQNEAQLEKSRLLSDRFSAERPKGSFSTLEIQRTEQGDSAMYLCASSLYGAGEHDEQFFGPGTRLTVL.

The CDR3 DNA reads TGTGCCAGCAGCTTAGCGTCGGGGGCTCGGCATACGCAGTATTTT. Translation gives CASSLASGARHTQYF. The chain links TRBV7-8 to TRBJ2-3; D tentatively fits TRBD1 or TRBD2 (6 bases each). V dropped 0 bases and J dropped 7 bases, with 14 bases sitting between them. This CDR3 is 15 amino acids long. Germline lookup yields CDR1 SGHVS and CDR2 FQNEAQ.

This clonotype was observed at least ten times. The chain combines TRBV12-3 or TRBV12-4 with TRBJ2-5; 10 nucleotides line up with TRBD2. The CDR3 consists of 15 residues. Germline trimming cut 2 bases from V and 2 bases from J; bases unmatched to any gene: 2. The CDR3 protein is CASSLPSGGQETQYF. The CDR3 DNA sequence: TGTGCCAGCAGTTTACCTAGCGGGGGACAAGAGACCCAGTACTTC.

This clonotype has ten or more counts. The genes are TRBV6-1 and TRBJ1-1; the D gene is possibly TRBD1 (5 bases). The germline V gene encodes CDR1 MNHNS and CDR2 SASEGT. Trimming took 11 bases from V and 7 from J, leaving 17 bases between them. The length of the CDR3 is 12 residues. The chain's CDR3 is CAAQQGVGEAFF. CDR3 DNA: TGTGCCGCTCAGCAGGGTGTTGGTGAAGCTTTCTTT.

Ten or more counts support this clonotype. The rearrangement joins TRBV12-3 or TRBV12-4 to TRBJ1-2; D perhaps matches TRBD1 (6 bases). This CDR3 is built from 14 residues. Between the trimmed V and J ends, which lost 5 bases and 4 bases, there was a span of 14 bases. CDR3 protein: CASSLQGGGYGYTF. In DNA form, the CDR3 reads TGTGCCAGCAGTCTACAGGGCGGTGGCTATGGCTACACCTTC.

The chain joins TRBV6-1 to TRBJ2-1; 9 nucleotides line up with TRBD2. CDR1 and CDR2 from the germline V gene are MNHNS and SASEGT. The ends lost 6 bases at V and 6 bases at J; junction bases unmatched: 12. CDR3 length equals 16 residues. The CDR3 spells CASSQTLAGLGNEQFF. The CDR3 DNA is TGTGCCAGCAGCCAAACACTAGCGGGCTTGGGCAATGAGCAGTTCTTC.

This clonotype was observed at least ten times. V and J are TRBV14 and TRBJ2-5; 10 nucleotides align to TRBD2. This CDR3 contains 14 residues. V lost 7 bases to trimming and J lost 5 bases; unmatched junction nucleotides: 7. The germline CDR1 and CDR2 sequences are SGHDN and FVKESK. The CDR3 region is CASNATSGKETQYF. The CDR3, as DNA: TGTGCCAGCAACGCAACTAGCGGGAAGGAGACCCAGTACTTC.

This clonotype was counted ten times or more. The chain is built from TRBV29-1 and TRBJ2-1; D is uncertain. In germline, CDR1 is SQVTM, CDR2 ANQGSEA. The CDR3 covers 11 residues. The germline V and J ends were trimmed by 2 bases and 9 bases, with 8 bases remaining between them. The chain's CDR3 is CSVERVSEQFF. DNA for the CDR3: TGCAGCGTTGAACGGGTGTCTGAGCAGTTCTTC.

This clonotype was observed many times. CDR3 region: CASSFYSGRNQETQYF. In DNA form, the CDR3 reads TGTGCCAGCAGTTTCTATAGCGGGAGGAACCAAGAGACCCAGTACTTC. V is TRBV27 and J is TRBJ2-5; 10 bases are a match to TRBD2. The CDR3 spans 16 residues. Per germline, CDR1 MNHEY and CDR2 SMNVEV (reference sequence). The V segment lost 3 bases and the J segment 0 bases; nucleotides outside the gene matches: 4.

This clonotype has a handful of counts. This sequence joins TRBV7-9 and TRBJ2-1, with 11 bases matching TRBD2. In germline, CDR1 is SEHNR, CDR2 FQNEAQ (reference sequence). The CDR3 is 14 amino acids. The V and J ends lost 11 bases and 9 bases, in that order; junction bases with no gene match: 12. The CDR3 spells CALNELAGVGEQFF. The DNA of the CDR3 is TGTGCCCTAAACGAACTAGCGGGAGTGGGTGAGCAGTTCTTC.

This clonotype was seen ten or more times. The chain employs TRBV5-1 and TRBJ2-3, with D perhaps matching TRBD2 (7 bases). Per the germline V gene, CDR1 is SGHRS and CDR2 is YFSETQ. Deletions cut 4 bases from V and 3 bases from J, with 15 bases between. There are 15 residues in the CDR3. The DNA for the CDR3 is TGCGCCAGCAGCCGCCCGGGGGGCGGAACAGATACGCAGTATTTT. This translates into CASSRPGGGTDTQYF. Drawing the rest from reference TRBV5-1 and TRBJ2-3, the complete variable domain is KAGVTQTPRYLIKTRGQQVTLSCSPISGHRSVSWYQQTPGQGLQFLFEYFSETQRNKGNFPGRFSGRQFSNSRSEMNVSTLELGDSALYLCASSRPGGGTDTQYFGPGTRLTVL.

This clonotype was detected a few times. The gene calls are TRBV12-3 or TRBV12-4 and TRBJ2-5, with D perhaps being TRBD1 or TRBD2 (5 bases each). Between the trimmed V and J ends, which lost 6 bases and 4 bases, there was a span of 30 bases. This CDR3 contains 19 residues. The CDR3 DNA sequence: TGTGCCAGCAGCTCTGTCGCACTCCGGGGCAGGGAATTGGCAGAGACCCAGTACTTC. This codes for CASSSVALRGRELAETQYF.

This clonotype was seen at least ten times. Relative to the germline gene, one junction end is altered; a read error may explain this. The CDR3 loop reads CASRLDIEQFF. The CDR3, as DNA: TGTGCCAGCAGGTTAGACATTGAGCAGTTCTTC. V gene TRBV12-3 or TRBV12-4 combines with J gene TRBJ2-1; unclear D gene. The CDR3 is made up of 11 amino acids.

This clonotype showed up just a few times. V is TRBV5-4 and J is TRBJ2-7, with 11 bases matching TRBD2. Per germline, CDR1 SGHNT and CDR2 YYREEE (reference sequence). The CDR3 spans 17 residues. J gave up 6 bases and V 0 bases, and 11 bases lay outside the gene matches. CDR3 nucleotides: TGTGCCAGCAGCTTGGCCGTAGCTAGCGGGAGGCATGGCGAGCAGTACTTC. Its protein is CASSLAVASGRHGEQYF.

A few counts support this clonotype. The gene calls are TRBV7-2 and TRBJ1-6; D remains unclear. The V end lost 0 bases, the J end lost 7 bases, and 10 bases lay between the germline ends. CDR1 and CDR2 (germline): SGHTA, FQGNSA. The CDR3 spans 15 residues. CDR3 residues: CASSLAREVNSPLHF. CDR3 coding DNA: TGTGCCAGCAGCTTAGCCCGGGAGGTGAATTCACCCCTCCACTTT.

This clonotype was seen ten or more times. The chain employs TRBV5-1 and TRBJ2-7; TRBD1 agrees at 9 bases. This CDR3 region has 15 residues. Germline loops: CDR1 SGHRS, CDR2 YFSETQ. V shed 0 bases and J 4 bases; nucleotides not matched to a gene: 5. The CDR3 bases are TGCGCCAGCAGCTTGGCCGCGACAGGGGGGTACGAGCAGTACTTC. As protein: CASSLAATGGYEQYF.

In this sample, this clonotype turned up many times. The chain carries TRBV12-5 and TRBJ2-7; D is possibly TRBD1 (5 bases). V gave up 6 bases and J gave up 5 bases, with 14 bases separating them. Per the germline V gene, CDR1 is LGHNT and CDR2 is FRNRAP. This CDR3 spans 13 amino acids. CDR3 coding DNA: TGTGCTAGTGGGGCAGGGTTTAGGAACGAGCAGTACTTC. This encodes CASGAGFRNEQYF.

This clonotype was recorded many times. The chain employs TRBV19 and TRBJ2-2; 9 bases agree with TRBD2. CDR3 length equals 18 residues. The J segment lost 4 bases and the V segment lost 3 bases, leaving 12 bases of the junction unmatched. Germline V CDR1 and CDR2: LNHDA, SQIVND (reference sequence). The CDR3 reads CASSIQGWASGTTGELFF. The DNA for the CDR3 is TGTGCCAGTAGTATTCAAGGGTGGGCTAGCGGGACCACCGGGGAGCTGTTTTTT. The full variable domain, completed using reference TRBV19 and TRBJ2-2, is DGGITQSPKYLFRKEGQNVTLSCEQNLNHDAMYWYRQDPGQGLRLIYYSQIVNDFQKGDIAEGYSVSREKKESFPLTVTSAQKNPTAFYLCASSIQGWASGTTGELFFGEGSRLTVL.

This clonotype has a count of ten or more. This chain links TRBV5-1 with TRBJ2-7, with D uncertain. Trimming removed 4 bases from V and 2 bases from J, with 10 bases in between. The CDR3 is made up of 13 amino acids. Germline V CDR1 and CDR2: SGHRS, YFSETQ. The DNA of the CDR3 is TGCGCCAGCAGCCCGCGCAACCCCTACGAGCAGTACTTC. This codes for CASSPRNPYEQYF.

The CDR3 coding sequence is TGTGCCAGCAGGCCCCGGGAGGGACAGGTTAATTCACCCCTCCACTTT. Translation gives CASRPREGQVNSPLHF. V and J are TRBV27 and TRBJ1-6; 8 nucleotides match TRBD1. Germline V gene data show CDR1 as MNHEY and CDR2 as SMNVEV (reference sequence). The trim removed 6 bases at V and 6 bases at J, leaving 10 bases unmatched. The CDR3 is 16 amino acids.

This clonotype was counted many times. This chain uses TRBV29-1 with TRBJ2-2; unclear D gene. CDR3 length: 13 amino acids. Trimming pared 2 bases from V and 3 bases from J, leaving 7 bases between. Germline assignment: CDR1 SQVTM and CDR2 ANQGSEA. CDR3 region: CSVEPQHTGELFF. The CDR3 region has the DNA TGCAGCGTTGAACCGCAGCACACCGGGGAGCTGTTTTTT.

This clonotype was observed a single time. A much larger clone differs from this one at a single base, so this may be a read error. The V call is TRBV6-8, the J call TRBJ2-7, with D perhaps given as TRBD1 or TRBD2 (5 bases each). The CDR3 contains 15 residues. The V end was cut by 8 bases, the J end by 5 bases, with 22 bases between. Germline V gene sequence: CDR1 MNHGY, CDR2 SAAAGT. The CDR3 reads CASGFGLGTLNEQYF. The DNA of the CDR3 is TGTGCCAGCGGATTTGGTCTCGGGACGCTCAACGAGCAGTACTTC.

This clonotype was counted ten times or more. CDR3 amino acids: CASSPRGASTDTQYF. The DNA for the CDR3 is TGTGCCAGCAGCCCAAGGGGGGCCAGCACAGATACGCAGTATTTT. The V gene is TRBV7-9, the J gene TRBJ2-3, with D perhaps being TRBD1 or TRBD2 (6 bases each). Looked up from germline, CDR1 is SEHNR and CDR2 is FQNEAQ (reference sequence). There are 15 residues in the CDR3. Trimming shortened V by 5 bases and J by 0 bases, and 12 bases separated the two germline ends.

As for this clonotype: A read error may explain this, as a much larger clone is one base away. The chain carries TRBV5-1 and TRBJ2-3, with 7 bases that match TRBD2. The CDR3 contains 16 residues. The V gene's germline CDR1 is SGHRS and CDR2 YFSETQ. CDR3 loop: CASILLSLAAGDTQYF. CDR3 bases: TGCGCCAGCATCTTGTTGTCCCTAGCGGCCGGGGATACGCAGTATTTT. Variable domain in full (rest from reference TRBV5-1 and TRBJ2-3): KAGVTQTPRYLIKTRGQQVTLSCSPISGHRSVSWYQQTPGQGLQFLFEYFSETQRNKGNFPGRFSGRQFSNSRSEMNVSTLELGDSALYLCASILLSLAAGDTQYFGPGTRLTVL.

This clonotype occurred many times. The chain links TRBV11-2 to TRBJ2-6; D uncertain. Germline V gene lookup returns CDR1 SGHAT and CDR2 FQNNGV. The V gene lost 1 base and the J gene lost 1 base, with 11 bases spanning the gap. The CDR3 extends over 17 amino acids. The CDR3 nucleotides read TGTGCCAGCAGCTTAGGTAGTGCGCTTTCTGGGGCCAACGTCCTGACTTTC. Its protein is CASSLGSALSGANVLTF.

This clonotype was observed a handful of times. V is TRBV2 and J is TRBJ1-6; D remains unclear. This CDR3 region has 13 residues. V was trimmed by 6 bases and J by 6 bases, leaving 9 bases between them. From germline, CDR1 is SNHLY and CDR2 FYNNEI. The CDR3 nucleotides are TGTGCCAGCAGCAGACAACCTAATTCACCCCTCCACTTT. As protein: CASSRQPNSPLHF. Full variable domain (outside the CDR3, taken from reference TRBV2 and TRBJ1-6): EPEVTQTPSHQVTQMGQEVILRCVPISNHLYFYWYRQILGQKVEFLVSFYNNEISEKSEIFDDQFSVERPDGSNFTLKIRSTKLEDSAMYFCASSRQPNSPLHFGNGTRLTVT.

This clonotype was seen at least ten times. The chain couples TRBV13 to TRBJ2-7; the D gene is possibly TRBD1 (6 bases). The CDR3 is made up of 13 amino acids. Deletions cut 9 bases from V and 3 bases from J, with 15 bases between. Germline V gives CDR1 PRHDT, CDR2 FYEKMQ (reference sequence). The CDR3 region is CASKHRESYEQYF. The CDR3 region has the DNA TGTGCCAGTAAACACAGGGAGAGCTACGAGCAGTACTTC. The full variable domain, its missing parts supplied by reference TRBV13 and TRBJ2-7, is AAGVIQSPRHLIKEKRETATLKCYPIPRHDTVYWYQQGPGQDPQFLISFYEKMQSDKGSIPDRFSAQQFSDYHSELNMSSLELGDSALYFCASKHRESYEQYFGPGTRLTVT.

The chain uses TRBV29-1 and TRBJ2-5; the match to TRBD2 covers 9 bases. CDR1 is SQVTM, CDR2 ANQGSEA, per germline. Trimming at V came to 7 bases and at J to 2 bases, leaving 5 bases not matched to a gene. This CDR3 has 13 residues. The CDR3 protein is CSAAGGKQETQYF. In DNA, the CDR3 is TGCAGCGCGGCGGGGGGGAAACAAGAGACCCAGTACTTC.

This clonotype was picked up many times. The chain is built from TRBV5-1 and TRBJ2-3; no clear D. The CDR3 is made up of 14 amino acids. Germline values: CDR1 SGHRS, CDR2 YFSETQ. Trimming removed 7 bases from V and 1 base from J, with 13 bases in between. DNA for the CDR3: TGCGCCAGCGGCCTGGGGTCGGGCACAGATACGCAGTATTTT. Protein product: CASGLGSGTDTQYF. The full variable domain, rest sourced from reference TRBV5-1 and TRBJ2-3, is KAGVTQTPRYLIKTRGQQVTLSCSPISGHRSVSWYQQTPGQGLQFLFEYFSETQRNKGNFPGRFSGRQFSNSRSEMNVSTLELGDSALYLCASGLGSGTDTQYFGPGTRLTVL.